Reported below is one T cell receptor beta chain. The protocol was immunoSEQ multiplex PCR, while the TCRdb copy is restricted to in-frame clones and leaves out a portion. The table has about 660,000 clones, over 75% seen once. V trimming: 0 bases; J trimming: 3 bases; junction bases outside the gene matches: 6. Germline V gives CDR1 LGHNA, CDR2 YSLEER. This CDR3 region has 18 residues. The sample originates from a study of shared T cell receptors in the human thymus. This sample was also put to use in a study of human thymus T cells. That report notes: Donors consisted of healthy Finnish infants (having corrective surgery for congenital heart defects). Thymic material originated from resections removed in the course of corrective heart surgery. Gene usage (both V and J) appeared biased in thymic and blood repertoires.

The V call is TRBV4-3, the J call TRBJ2-2; TRBD2 matches at 11 bases. The sequenced material came from thymocytes. The TCR originated in a boy under three years old with a congenital heart defect. As DNA, the CDR3 is TGCGCCAGCAGCCAAGATGTCAGTAGCGGGAGGGACACCGGGGAGCTGTTTTTT. This gives the protein CASSQDVSSGRDTGELFF.